A single sample gave rise to the 2 T cell receptor beta chains below, sequenced in a study of radiotherapy plus CTLA-4 blockade in lung cancer. TCRdb's copy holds only in-frame clones and misses some; the assay was immunoSEQ multiplex PCR. The data contain approximately 32,000 clones, approximately 70% of them singletons. The sample was peripheral blood, taken from a patient treated with radiotherapy plus ipilimumab. The receptors were gathered from a human donor with non-small cell lung cancer who had stable disease on radiotherapy plus ipilimumab.

V is TRBV5-1 and J is TRBJ2-7; D gene unclear. Germline V gene data show CDR1 as SGHRS and CDR2 as YFSETQ. The CDR3 is 14 residues long. V dropped 0 bases and J dropped 6 bases, with 13 bases sitting between them. CDR3 region: CASSLEGHPGEQYF. CDR3 nucleotides: TGCGCCAGCAGCTTGGAAGGGCACCCGGGCGAGCAGTACTTC. Looking up the rest from reference TRBV5-1 and TRBJ2-7 gives the full variable domain: KAGVTQTPRYLIKTRGQQVTLSCSPISGHRSVSWYQQTPGQGLQFLFEYFSETQRNKGNFPGRFSGRQFSNSRSEMNVSTLELGDSALYLCASSLEGHPGEQYFGPGTRLTVT.

The rearrangement joins TRBV5-4 to TRBJ2-7; 10 nucleotides agree with TRBD2. The CDR3 totals 16 residues. The germline V gene has CDR1 SGHNT and CDR2 YYREEE (reference sequence). Trimming removed 0 bases from V and 0 bases from J; junction bases left unmatched: 3. CDR3 region: CASSLGASGSSYEQYF. Written as DNA, the CDR3 is TGTGCCAGCAGCTTGGGCGCTAGCGGGAGCTCCTACGAGCAGTACTTC.